Below, one TCR beta chain is given with its context. Its antigen remains unidentified. V lost 0 bases, J lost 3 bases, and 9 bases lay in between. This CDR3 is 14 amino acids long. The germline V gene has CDR1 MNHEY and CDR2 SVGAGI. This sample is drawn from a study of cytomegalovirus exposure and HLA in healthy donors. PCR employed 60 Vbeta and 13 Jbeta primers. Sequencing was performed with immunoSEQ multiplex PCR; in TCRdb, only in-frame clones are kept and a portion is missing. The table lists some 90,000 clones, under 85% of them singletons. Study-wide points: Highest at DRB1 and lowest at HLA-C, TCR association rates differed among HLA loci in a later analysis. The availability of immune exposure information extended only to CMV serostatus.

This chain links TRBV6-5 with TRBJ2-7; no clear D gene. The sample taken for sequencing was PBMCs. The sequence came from a woman aged 40 to 55 in good health and CMV-seronegative. The CDR3 DNA reads TGTGCCAGCAGTTACTCCAGCGCCGTCTACGAGCAGTACTTC. Its translation: CASSYSSAVYEQYF.